Ten or more counts support the clone carrying this TCR beta chain. Its antigen is not identified. The data derive from a study of identical twins. Study-level points and caveats: Cord blood beta clonotypes present at high abundance carried fewer insertions; no such pattern appeared in memory repertoires.

Each CDR3 protein gets one entry after TCRdb re-called the 5' RACE reads with MiXCR. Of approximately 590,000 distinct CDR3 sequences listed, approximately 9.6% are singletons. This same sample was also taken into another study, of yellow fever vaccine responses in identical twins.

This clonotype was sampled from a woman under 30 in good health. Sequenced material: PBMCs.

The CDR3 reads CASSLGAGLDTDTQYF. For the CDR3, the DNA is TGTGCCAGCAGCTTAGGTGCGGGACTAGACACAGATACGCAGTATTTT. The chain recombines TRBV7-6 with TRBJ2-3; 8 bases agree with TRBD2. Germline V gene sequence: CDR1 SGHVS, CDR2 FNYEAQ. With 1 base clipped from V and 2 bases from J, the junction kept 5 bases outside the gene matches. The CDR3 length is 16 residues.